The 27 T cell receptor beta chains in this list originate from one sample, sequenced in a study of CD8 T cells in ankylosing spondylitis. TCRdb processed the 5' RACE reads anew with MiXCR; each CDR3 protein has one entry. The sample has under 150,000 distinct CDR3 sequences; about an eighth are singletons. Material: blood, either unsorted or a sorted T cell fraction (not recorded which). The receptors come from a female donor with ankylosing spondylitis or in good health (not recorded which).

This clonotype was observed many times. The chain recombines TRBV29-1 with TRBJ2-5, with TRBD1 as a possible D gene (5 bases). Germline CDR1 and CDR2: SQVTM and ANQGSEA. This CDR3 comprises 11 residues. The CDR3 nucleotides read TGCAGTCAGGGTAACCAAGAGACCCAGTACTTC. Translation gives CSQGNQETQYF.

Many counts were recorded for this clonotype. The chain joins TRBV7-2 to TRBJ1-6; D is ambiguous. The CDR3 consists of 14 residues. The germline gives CDR1 SGHTA, CDR2 FQGNSA. Trimming cost V 1 base and J 12 bases, with 13 bases left between them. CDR3 amino acids: CASSLEETRGPLHF. The CDR3 DNA follows: TGTGCCAGCAGCTTAGAAGAGACCCGAGGACCCCTCCACTTT.

This clonotype was observed many times. V and J are TRBV7-2 and TRBJ2-1; TRBD2 agrees at 11 bases. CDR1 and CDR2 from the germline V gene are SGHTA and FQGNSA. The CDR3 is 15 residues long. V lost 3 bases to trimming and J lost 7 bases; unmatched junction nucleotides: 5. The CDR3 DNA sequence: TGTGCCAGCAGCTTTGGTCTAGCGGGGGGAAATGAGCAGTTCTTC. Translating it yields CASSFGLAGGNEQFF.

This clonotype was recorded at least ten times. The chain combines TRBV25-1 with TRBJ2-1, with D possibly TRBD2 on 5 matching bases. This CDR3 is built from 14 residues. Germline V CDR1 and CDR2: MGHDK, SYGVNS. V lost 0 bases and J 10 bases, leaving 13 bases between the germline ends. The CDR3 nucleotides read TGTGCCAGCAGTGAATATCAAGCCCCGGGGGAGCAGTTCTTC. It codes for CASSEYQAPGEQFF. Full variable domain (rest looked up from reference TRBV25-1 and TRBJ2-1): EADIYQTPRYLVIGTGKKITLECSQTMGHDKMYWYQQDPGMELHLIHYSYGVNSTEKGDLSSESTVSRIRTEHFPLTLESARPSHTSQYLCASSEYQAPGEQFFGPGTRLTVL.

This clonotype was seen ten or more times. The chain links TRBV24-1 to TRBJ2-3, with 7 nucleotides matching TRBD1. The CDR3 extends over 16 amino acids. Trimming removed 0 bases from V and 7 bases from J; junction bases left unmatched: 9. CDR1 KGHDR and CDR2 SFDVKD come from the germline V gene. The CDR3 is CATSDLRNTQGNTQYF. The CDR3 bases are TGTGCCACCAGTGATTTGCGAAATACACAGGGGAATACGCAGTATTTT.

About this clonotype: This may stem from a read error, because a much larger clone lies one nucleotide away. This rearrangement joins TRBV12-3 or TRBV12-4 to TRBJ2-3; no firm D call. This CDR3 comprises 12 residues. V lost 3 bases to trimming and J lost 6 bases, with 7 bases between them. CDR3 DNA sequence: TGTGCCAGCAGTTTTCAGTGCGATACGCAGTATTTT. This codes for CASSFQCDTQYF.

This clonotype was picked up a small number of times. This chain uses TRBV7-8 with TRBJ2-2; D unclear. Trimming took off 5 bases at V and 4 bases at J, with 17 bases between the two ends. The CDR3 loop spans 16 amino acids. Germline lookup yields CDR1 SGHVS and CDR2 FQNEAQ. The CDR3 DNA sequence: TGTGCCAGCAGCCCATCGGTGGGGTCGGCCACCGGGGAGCTGTTTTTT. This codes for CASSPSVGSATGELFF.

The table lists this clonotype with many counts. J is TRBJ2-3 and V is TRBV29-1, with 9 bases identical to TRBD1. The junction had 0 bases not matched to a gene; V was cut back by 6 bases and J by 5 bases. In germline, CDR1 is SQVTM, CDR2 ANQGSEA. The CDR3 is 11 amino acids. The CDR3 reads CSVTGGDTQYF. The CDR3 DNA is TGCAGCGTGACAGGGGGAGATACGCAGTATTTT.

This clonotype was seen many times. The chain recombines TRBV9 with TRBJ2-3, with TRBD2 matching 8 bases. This CDR3 spans 15 amino acids. The V gene's germline CDR1 is SGDLS and CDR2 YYNGEE. V trimming: 5 bases; J trimming: 3 bases; junction bases outside the gene matches: 8. This CDR3 is CASSPGTRTTDTQYF. The CDR3 coding sequence is TGTGCCAGCAGTCCCGGGACTAGGACGACAGATACGCAGTATTTT.

The chain joins TRBV7-9 to TRBJ1-2; D remains ambiguous. CDR3 size: 16 residues. V was clipped by 4 bases and J by 5 bases, with 20 bases between them. Germline V gives CDR1 SEHNR, CDR2 FQNEAQ (reference sequence). CDR3 amino acids: CASSSGSGDTFYGYTF. CDR3 coding DNA: TGTGCCAGCAGCTCCGGTTCCGGAGATACGTTTTATGGCTACACCTTC.

In this sample, this clonotype turned up many times. The gene calls are TRBV20-1 and TRBJ2-7; the D is unclear. The germline V and J ends were trimmed by 5 bases and 2 bases, with 7 bases remaining between them. Germline-derived CDR1 and CDR2 are DFQATT and SNEGSKA (reference sequence). The CDR3 runs 11 residues. The CDR3 region is CSAPGPYEQYF. The CDR3 nucleotides read TGCAGTGCTCCCGGACCCTACGAGCAGTACTTC.

Concerning this clonotype: A read error may explain this, as a much larger clone is one base away. The V gene is TRBV18, the J gene TRBJ2-2; TRBD2 might be the D (5 bases). The CDR3 runs 17 residues. Germline CDR1 KGHSH, CDR2 LQKENI. The CDR3 region has the DNA TGTGCCAGCTCACCAATCTCAGCAGCTGCGAACACCGGGGAGCTGTGTTTT. Its translation: CASSPISAAANTGELCF.

Many counts were recorded for this clonotype. The chain carries TRBV5-1 and TRBJ1-6; the D is unclear. CDR1 and CDR2 from the germline V gene are SGHRS and YFSETQ. V lost 0 bases, J lost 0 bases, and 19 bases lay in between. The CDR3 has 20 residues. CDR3 bases: TGCGCCAGCAGCTTGGAGGCCAGGATATCACAGAGCTCCTATAATTCACCCCTCCACTTT. Translating it yields CASSLEARISQSSYNSPLHF.

This clonotype was seen ten or more times. This chain links TRBV12-3 or TRBV12-4 with TRBJ2-3; no definite D call. This CDR3 is 16 amino acids long. The V gene lost 1 base and the J gene lost 6 bases, with 17 bases spanning the gap. CDR3: CASSLGLQRHMDTQYF. The CDR3 DNA reads TGTGCCAGCAGTTTAGGGCTGCAGAGGCACATGGATACGCAGTATTTT.

This clonotype was counted ten times or more. The genes are TRBV7-9 and TRBJ1-2; D gene uncertain. V lost 5 bases to trimming and J lost 3 bases, with 13 bases between them. CDR1 and CDR2 from the germline V gene are SEHNR and FQNEAQ (reference sequence). The CDR3 runs 14 residues. DNA for the CDR3: TGTGCCAGCAGCCCAGAAAGCAAGGACTATGGCTACACCTTC. The encoded protein is CASSPESKDYGYTF. The full variable domain, rest sourced from reference TRBV7-9 and TRBJ1-2, is DTGVSQNPRHKITKRGQNVTFRCDPISEHNRLYWYRQTLGQGPEFLTYFQNEAQLEKSRLLSDRFSAERPKGSFSTLEIQRTEQGDSAMYLCASSPESKDYGYTFGSGTRLTVV.

This clonotype was seen at least ten times. The chain links TRBV7-9 to TRBJ2-5; maybe TRBD1 (6 bases). CDR1 and CDR2 from the germline V gene are SEHNR and FQNEAQ (reference sequence). The CDR3 sequence is 16 residues long. With 3 bases removed from V and 1 base from J, the gap between germline ends came to 15 bases. CDR3 sequence: CASSFGQIEIQETQYF. CDR3 DNA: TGTGCCAGCAGCTTCGGACAGATAGAAATCCAAGAGACCCAGTACTTC.

Many counts were recorded for this clonotype. The chain carries TRBV5-1 and TRBJ2-1, with 8 bases lining up with TRBD1. CDR1 SGHRS and CDR2 YFSETQ come from the germline V gene. CDR3 size: 14 residues. V lost 5 bases, J lost 5 bases, and 6 bases stayed unmatched. The CDR3: CASSPQGEHNEQFF. CDR3 nucleotides: TGCGCCAGCAGTCCACAGGGGGAGCACAATGAGCAGTTCTTC.

Ten or more counts support this clonotype. This may stem from a read error, because a much larger clone lies one nucleotide away. The chain employs TRBV25-1 and TRBJ2-1; D possibly corresponds to TRBD2 (5 bases). The CDR3 is 15 residues long. Germline V gives CDR1 MGHDK, CDR2 SYGVNS. CDR3 sequence reads: CASSEWRAAYNGQFF. CDR3 sequence (DNA): TGTGCCAGCAGTGAATGGCGGGCCGCCTACAATGGGCAGTTCTTC.

The table lists this clonotype with many counts. The rearrangement uses TRBV7-8 and TRBJ1-1, with D perhaps matching TRBD1 (6 bases). Trimming left V 5 bases short and J 1 base short, with 8 bases between. This CDR3 comprises 13 residues. The germline CDR1 and CDR2 sequences are SGHVS and FQNEAQ. In nucleotides, the CDR3 is TGTGCCAGCAGCGGAGGGGGGAACACTGAAGCTTTCTTT. Translation gives CASSGGGNTEAFF. The full variable domain, rest sourced from reference TRBV7-8 and TRBJ1-1, is GAGVSQSPRYKVAKRGQDVALRCDPISGHVSLFWYQQALGQGPEFLTYFQNEAQLDKSGLPSDRFFAERPEGSVSTLKIQRTQQEDSAVYLCASSGGGNTEAFFGQGTRLTVV.

In this sample, this clonotype turned up many times. The chain combines TRBV11-2 with TRBJ1-2, with D perhaps TRBD1 (5 bases). The CDR3 consists of 13 residues. Germline assignment: CDR1 SGHAT and CDR2 FQNNGV. Trimming took off 5 bases at V and 4 bases at J, with 11 bases between the two ends. In DNA, the CDR3 is TGTGCCAGCAGCGGTCCAGGGAGCTATGGCTACACCTTC. This sequence encodes CASSGPGSYGYTF.

This clonotype was detected many times. The CDR3 reads CASSRQTYYEQYF. CDR3 DNA: TGTGCCAGCAGCCGGCAAACGTACTACGAGCAGTACTTC. The rearrangement joins TRBV12-3 or TRBV12-4 to TRBJ2-7; the D is unclear. V was pared by 6 bases and J by 3 bases, with 12 bases between. The CDR3 sequence is 13 residues long.

This clonotype was detected many times. V and J are TRBV15 and TRBJ1-5; 10 bases agree with TRBD1. The germline V gene has CDR1 LNHNV and CDR2 YYDKDF (reference sequence). This CDR3 contains 11 residues. With V trimmed by 4 bases and J by 13 bases, 1 base remained unmatched. Written as DNA, the CDR3 is TGTGCCACCAGCACGGGACAGGGGCAGCATTTT. Protein: CATSTGQGQHF. Looking up the rest from reference TRBV15 and TRBJ1-5 gives the full variable domain: DAMVIQNPRYQVTQFGKPVTLSCSQTLNHNVMYWYQQKSSQAPKLLFHYYDKDFNNEADTPDNFQSRRPNTSFCFLDIRSPGLGDTAMYLCATSTGQGQHFGDGTRLSIL.

V is TRBV5-1 and J is TRBJ1-4, with D possibly TRBD1 on 5 matching bases. The CDR3 runs to 15 residues. Germline CDR1 reads SGHRS; CDR2 reads YFSETQ. Trimming removed 4 bases at V and 7 bases at J, with 17 bases between. The CDR3 here is CASSAWAGRGEKLFF. CDR3 DNA: TGCGCCAGCAGCGCCTGGGCAGGGAGGGGTGAAAAACTGTTTTTT. Full variable domain (remainder filled in from reference TRBV5-1 and TRBJ1-4): KAGVTQTPRYLIKTRGQQVTLSCSPISGHRSVSWYQQTPGQGLQFLFEYFSETQRNKGNFPGRFSGRQFSNSRSEMNVSTLELGDSALYLCASSAWAGRGEKLFFGSGTQLSVL.

As concerns this clonotype: This may arise from a read error, as a much more abundant clone is one base away. The chain's CDR3 is CVSSIVKNTEAFF. The CDR3 DNA reads as TGTGTCAGTAGTATAGTGAAGAACACTGAAGCTTTCTTT. V usage is TRBV19 and J usage is TRBJ1-1; D gene ambiguous. CDR1 is LNHDA, CDR2 SQIVND, per germline (reference sequence). The CDR3 is 13 residues long.

This clonotype was counted at least ten times. The chain couples TRBV10-2 to TRBJ2-7, with a possible D match to TRBD1 (6 bases). The CDR3 length is 16 residues. Germline V gives CDR1 WSHSY, CDR2 SAAADI. V was clipped by 3 bases and J by 3 bases, with 18 bases between them. DNA of the CDR3: TGCGCCAGCAGTGATCGTTGGGACAACAGGCGCTACGAGCAGTACTTC. Its protein product is CASSDRWDNRRYEQYF.

This chain links TRBV5-4 with TRBJ2-2; 7 bases are a match to TRBD2. Looked up from germline, CDR1 is SGHNT and CDR2 is YYREEE (reference sequence). J lost 2 bases, V lost 5 bases, and 6 bases had no gene match. CDR3 length: 15 amino acids. CDR3 region: CASSFPSGNTGELFF. DNA of the CDR3: TGTGCCAGCAGTTTTCCTAGCGGAAACACCGGGGAGCTGTTTTTT.

This clonotype was counted many times. V is TRBV18 and J is TRBJ2-2; D is uncertain. The germline V gene encodes CDR1 KGHSH and CDR2 LQKENI. The CDR3 contains 15 residues. V lost 1 base and J lost 6, with 12 bases in between. CDR3 sequence: CASSPQDGVPGELFF. The CDR3 bases are TGTGCCAGCTCACCACAGGATGGGGTCCCCGGGGAGCTGTTTTTT.